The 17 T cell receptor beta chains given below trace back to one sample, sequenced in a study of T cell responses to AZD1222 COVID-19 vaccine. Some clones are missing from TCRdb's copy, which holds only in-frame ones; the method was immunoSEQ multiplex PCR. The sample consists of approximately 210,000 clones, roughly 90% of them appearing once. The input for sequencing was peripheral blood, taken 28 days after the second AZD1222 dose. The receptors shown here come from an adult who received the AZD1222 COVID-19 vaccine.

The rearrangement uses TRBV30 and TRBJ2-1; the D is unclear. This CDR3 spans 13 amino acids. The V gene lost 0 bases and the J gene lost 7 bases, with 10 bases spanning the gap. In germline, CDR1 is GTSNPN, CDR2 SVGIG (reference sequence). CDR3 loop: CAWSVRSDNEQFF. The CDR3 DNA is TGTGCCTGGAGTGTACGGTCAGATAATGAGCAGTTCTTC.

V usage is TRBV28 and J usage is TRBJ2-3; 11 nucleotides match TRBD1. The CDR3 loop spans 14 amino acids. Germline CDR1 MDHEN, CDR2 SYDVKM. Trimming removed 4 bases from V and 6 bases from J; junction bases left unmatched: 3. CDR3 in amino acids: CASSSDRGRDTQYF. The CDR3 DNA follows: TGTGCCAGCAGTTCGGACAGGGGGCGGGATACGCAGTATTTT.

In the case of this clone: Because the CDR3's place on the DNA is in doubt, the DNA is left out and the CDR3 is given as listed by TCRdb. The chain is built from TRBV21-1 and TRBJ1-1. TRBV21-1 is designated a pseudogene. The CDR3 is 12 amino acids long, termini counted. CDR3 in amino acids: CATWAGGTEAFF.

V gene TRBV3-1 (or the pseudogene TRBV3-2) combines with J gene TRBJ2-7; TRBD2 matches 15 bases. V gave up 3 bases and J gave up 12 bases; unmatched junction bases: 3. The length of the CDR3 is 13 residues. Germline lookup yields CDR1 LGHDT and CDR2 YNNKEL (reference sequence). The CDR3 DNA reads TGTGCCAGCAGCCAGGGACTAGCGGGGGGTCGGTACTTC. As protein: CASSQGLAGGRYF.

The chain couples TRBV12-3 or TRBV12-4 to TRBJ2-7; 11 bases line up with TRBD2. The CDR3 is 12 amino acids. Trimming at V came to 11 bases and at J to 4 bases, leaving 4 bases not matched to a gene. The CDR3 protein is CASGTSGYEQYF. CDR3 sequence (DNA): TGTGCCTCCGGGACTAGCGGATACGAGCAGTACTTC.

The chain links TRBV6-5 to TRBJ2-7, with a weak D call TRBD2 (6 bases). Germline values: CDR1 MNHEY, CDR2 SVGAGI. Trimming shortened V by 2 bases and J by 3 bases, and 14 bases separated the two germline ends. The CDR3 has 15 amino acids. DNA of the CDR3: TGTGCCAGCAGTTACGGGTCCGCGCGGGGCTACGAGCAGTACTTC. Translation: CASSYGSARGYEQYF.

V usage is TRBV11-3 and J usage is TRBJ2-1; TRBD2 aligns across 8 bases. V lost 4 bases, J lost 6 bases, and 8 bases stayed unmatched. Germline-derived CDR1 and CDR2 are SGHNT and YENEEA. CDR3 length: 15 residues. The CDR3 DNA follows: TGTGCCAGCAGCTCTGGGACTAGGGGGTTCAATGAGCAGTTCTTC. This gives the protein CASSSGTRGFNEQFF.

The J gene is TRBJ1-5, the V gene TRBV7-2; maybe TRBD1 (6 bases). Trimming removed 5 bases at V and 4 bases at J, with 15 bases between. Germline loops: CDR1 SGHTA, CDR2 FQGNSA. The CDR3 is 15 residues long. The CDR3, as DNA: TGTGCCAGCAGCGACACAGGGACGGGGAATCAGCCCCAGCATTTT. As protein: CASSDTGTGNQPQHF.

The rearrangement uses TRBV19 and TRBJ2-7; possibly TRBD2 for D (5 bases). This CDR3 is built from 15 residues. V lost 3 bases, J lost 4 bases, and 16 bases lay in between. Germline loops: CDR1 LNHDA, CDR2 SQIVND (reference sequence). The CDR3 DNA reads TGTGCCAGTAGTATTACGCTAGCCTTGTGGTACGAGCAGTACTTC. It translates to CASSITLALWYEQYF.

The CDR3 nucleotides read TGTGCCAGCAGTCCCAGGGAGGGCATTCAGTACTTC. Encoded protein: CASSPREGIQYF. The chain carries TRBV28 and TRBJ2-4, with 7 bases matching TRBD2. Per the germline V gene, CDR1 is MDHEN and CDR2 is SYDVKM. This CDR3 is built from 12 residues. Losses at the gene ends were 5 bases for V and 9 bases for J; bases not matched to a gene: 4.

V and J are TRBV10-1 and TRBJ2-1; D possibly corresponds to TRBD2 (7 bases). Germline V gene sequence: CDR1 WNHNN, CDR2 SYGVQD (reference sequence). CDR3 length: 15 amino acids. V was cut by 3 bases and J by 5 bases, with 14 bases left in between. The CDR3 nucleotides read TGCGCCAGCAGTGACGGGGGGCTAGGGCACAATGAGCAGTTCTTC. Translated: CASSDGGLGHNEQFF.

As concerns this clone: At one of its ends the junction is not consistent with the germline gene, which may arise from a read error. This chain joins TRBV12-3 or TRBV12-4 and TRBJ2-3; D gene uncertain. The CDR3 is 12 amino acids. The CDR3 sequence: CAGSPHPDTQYF. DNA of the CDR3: TGTGCCGGCAGTCCGCACCCAGATACGCAGTATTTT.

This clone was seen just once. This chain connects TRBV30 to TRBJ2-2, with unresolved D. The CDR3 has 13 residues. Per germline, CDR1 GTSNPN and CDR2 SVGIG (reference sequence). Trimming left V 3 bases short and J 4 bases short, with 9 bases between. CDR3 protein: CAWRVAITGELFF. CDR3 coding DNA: TGTGCCTGGAGAGTGGCGATCACCGGGGAGCTGTTTTTT. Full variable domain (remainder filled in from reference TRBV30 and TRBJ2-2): SQTIHQWPATLVQPVGSPLSLECTVEGTSNPNLYWYRQAAGRGLQLLFYSVGIGQISSEVPQNLSASRPQDRQFILSSKKLLLSDSGFYLCAWRVAITGELFFGEGSRLTVL.

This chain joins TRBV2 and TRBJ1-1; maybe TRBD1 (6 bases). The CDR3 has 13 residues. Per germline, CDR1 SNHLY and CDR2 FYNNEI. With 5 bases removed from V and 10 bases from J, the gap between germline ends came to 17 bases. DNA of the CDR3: TGTGCCAGCAGTTACGGGACAACCGGCGGAGCTTTCTTT. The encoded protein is CASSYGTTGGAFF.

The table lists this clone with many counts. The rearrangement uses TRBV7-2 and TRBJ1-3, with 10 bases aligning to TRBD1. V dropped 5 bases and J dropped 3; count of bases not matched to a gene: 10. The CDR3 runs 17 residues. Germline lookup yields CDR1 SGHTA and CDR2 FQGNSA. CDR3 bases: TGTGCCAGCAGCACCGGAGGACAGGGGGTTCGTGGAAACACCATATATTTT. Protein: CASSTGGQGVRGNTIYF.

CDR3: CASSSRTGNTEAFF. CDR3 in DNA: TGCGCCAGCAGCTCTCGTACGGGGAACACTGAAGCTTTCTTT. The chain recombines TRBV5-1 with TRBJ1-1; D is ambiguous. V shed 3 bases and J shed 1 base, with 10 bases lying between them. There are 14 residues in the CDR3. Germline CDR1 and CDR2: SGHRS and YFSETQ.

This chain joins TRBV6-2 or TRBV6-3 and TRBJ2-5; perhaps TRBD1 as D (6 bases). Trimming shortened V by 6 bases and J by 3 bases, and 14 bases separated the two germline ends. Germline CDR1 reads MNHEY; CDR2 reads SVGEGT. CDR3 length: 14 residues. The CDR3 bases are TGTGCCAGCAGCTCGGGACAAACGAAAGAGACCCAGTACTTC. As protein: CASSSGQTKETQYF.